This T cell receptor beta chain came from a study of blood T cell repertoires in COVID-19. Study-level background: COVID-19 samples, acute and convalescent, were from the United States, Italy and Spain. PBMCs, B-cell-depleted T cells, or T cells provided the cDNA or gDNA that made up the material.

Original analysis: Amplification from reference gene primers served as the basis for estimated nucleated cell counts. Generated by immunoSEQ multiplex PCR, the TCRdb table keeps only in-frame clones and is missing some. V and J calls and clone size are copied from that table; D and trimming were computed from the DNA. The sample yields about 200,000 clones, about 80% seen once. The CDR3 extends over 14 amino acids. Trimming left V 6 bases short and J 8 bases short, with 17 bases between. The germline V gene has CDR1 SGHKS and CDR2 YYEKEE (reference sequence). The source is a human donor with acute or convalescent COVID-19. The donor label of this sample is uncertain. Sequenced material: peripheral blood. V and J are TRBV5-5 and TRBJ2-2; a possible D gene is TRBD1 (6 bases). This CDR3 reads CASTFWGLDGELFF. CDR3 coding DNA: TGTGCCAGCACCTTCTGGGGGCTTGATGGGGAGCTGTTTTTT.